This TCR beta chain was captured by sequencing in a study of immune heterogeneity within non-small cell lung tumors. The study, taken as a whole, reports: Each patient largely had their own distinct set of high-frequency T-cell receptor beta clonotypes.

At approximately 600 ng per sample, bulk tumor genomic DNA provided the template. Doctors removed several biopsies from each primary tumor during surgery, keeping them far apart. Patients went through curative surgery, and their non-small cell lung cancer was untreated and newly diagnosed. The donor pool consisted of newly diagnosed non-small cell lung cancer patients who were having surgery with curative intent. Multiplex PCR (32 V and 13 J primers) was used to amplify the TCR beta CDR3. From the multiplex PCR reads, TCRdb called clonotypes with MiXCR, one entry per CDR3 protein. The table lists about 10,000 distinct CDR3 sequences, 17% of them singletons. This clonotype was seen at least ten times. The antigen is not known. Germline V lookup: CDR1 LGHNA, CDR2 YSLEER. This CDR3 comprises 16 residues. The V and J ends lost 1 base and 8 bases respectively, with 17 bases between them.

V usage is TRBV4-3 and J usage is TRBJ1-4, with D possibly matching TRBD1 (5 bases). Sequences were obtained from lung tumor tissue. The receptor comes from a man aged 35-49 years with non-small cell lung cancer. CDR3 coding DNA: TGCGCCAGCAGCCAAGCGGGGACGGACCCTTACGAAAAACTGTTTTTT. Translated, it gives CASSQAGTDPYEKLFF.